The clone carrying this T cell receptor beta chain was observed a handful of times. Looked up from germline, CDR1 is KGHSH and CDR2 is LQKENI. V was shortened by 3 bases and J by 8 bases, with 13 bases between the two germline ends. This CDR3 has 13 amino acids. This entry belongs to a study of blood T cell repertoires in COVID-19. Across the whole study: Specimens from acute and convalescent COVID-19 originated in the United States, Italy and Spain. From T cells, B-cell-depleted T cells, or PBMCs came the material, which was cDNA or gDNA.

Original data processing: Reference gene primer amplification gave estimated nucleated cell counts. Profiled with immunoSEQ multiplex PCR; TCRdb holds only in-frame clones, not every one. That table furnishes V, J and clone size, whereas the DNA furnished D and trimming. The sample has 15,000 or so clones, around 92% seen once. This clonotype was sampled from a human donor with active COVID-19. The donor label of this sample is uncertain. The chain links TRBV18 to TRBJ1-2; TRBD1 might be the D (5 bases). Sequencing was done on a sample of peripheral blood. The CDR3 DNA follows: TGTGCCAGCTCACCGGTCAGGGAAGGCGGCTACACCTTC. Protein product: CASSPVREGGYTF.